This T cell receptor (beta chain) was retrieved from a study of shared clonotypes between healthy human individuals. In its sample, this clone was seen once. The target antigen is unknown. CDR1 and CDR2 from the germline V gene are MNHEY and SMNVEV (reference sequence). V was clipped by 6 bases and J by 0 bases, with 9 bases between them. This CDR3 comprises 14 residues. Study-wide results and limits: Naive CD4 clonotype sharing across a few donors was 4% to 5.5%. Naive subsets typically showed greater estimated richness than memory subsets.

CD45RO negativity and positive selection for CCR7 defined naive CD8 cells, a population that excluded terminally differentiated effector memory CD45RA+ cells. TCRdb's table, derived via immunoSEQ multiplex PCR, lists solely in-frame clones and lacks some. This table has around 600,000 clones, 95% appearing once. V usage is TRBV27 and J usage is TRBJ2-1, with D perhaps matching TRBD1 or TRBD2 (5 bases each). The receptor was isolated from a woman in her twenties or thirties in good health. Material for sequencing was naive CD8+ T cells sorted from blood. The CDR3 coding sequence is TGTGCCAGCAGGGCAGGGAGCTCCTACAATGAGCAGTTCTTC. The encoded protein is CASRAGSSYNEQFF.